Below are 19 T cell receptor beta chains sequenced from a single sample in a study of naive CD8 T cells in extremely preterm neonates. Clones were sequenced by immunoSEQ multiplex PCR, and TCRdb holds only the in-frame ones, with some missing. The top ten hold approximately 0.52% of the sample, which has around 4,900 clones, less than 99% seen once. Sequences were obtained from naive CD8+ T cells from blood. These receptors were taken from a human donor in good health.

The V gene is TRBV9, the J gene TRBJ2-5, with a tentative D call TRBD1 (6 bases). Trimming pared 0 bases from V and 2 bases from J, leaving 11 bases between. This CDR3 spans 15 amino acids. Germline CDR1 and CDR2: SGDLS and YYNGEE. CDR3: CASSVDGQSQETQYF. For the CDR3, the DNA is TGTGCCAGCAGCGTAGATGGACAGTCTCAAGAGACCCAGTACTTC.

This clone came up once. The V gene is TRBV7-9, the J gene TRBJ2-5; the D gene is possibly TRBD2 (6 bases). The DNA end is more similar to TRBJ2-7, so the J call may be wrong. The germline gives CDR1 SEHNR, CDR2 FQNEAQ (reference sequence). The CDR3 is made up of 13 amino acids. The CDR3 sequence is CASSLTGADEQYF. The CDR3 DNA reads TGTGCCAGCAGCTTAACGGGAGCCGACGAGCAGTACTTC.

The chain uses TRBV29-1 and TRBJ2-7; 12 nucleotides align to TRBD2. Germline lookup yields CDR1 SQVTM and CDR2 ANQGSEA. Trimming removed 6 bases from V and 3 bases from J; junction bases left unmatched: 9. This CDR3 comprises 15 residues. The CDR3 DNA sequence: TGCAGCGTGACGATGGCTAGCGGGAGGGGCTACGAGCAGTACTTC. Translated, it gives CSVTMASGRGYEQYF.

This clone was found a few times. V is TRBV7-3 and J is TRBJ2-1; maybe TRBD1 (5 bases). The CDR3 length is 12 residues. V lost 5 bases and J lost 11, with 13 bases in between. Germline V gene sequence: CDR1 SGHTA, CDR2 FQGTGA. The CDR3 DNA follows: TGTGCCAGCAGCGGTACAGGAACGAAGCAGTTCTTC. Amino acids: CASSGTGTKQFF.

The genes are TRBV7-9 and TRBJ2-7; 9 positions agree with TRBD2. In germline, CDR1 is SEHNR, CDR2 FQNEAQ (reference sequence). The CDR3 runs 15 residues. J was trimmed by 4 bases and V by 4 bases; bases with no gene match: 8. The CDR3 loop reads CASSSPTSGPYEQYF. The DNA for the CDR3 is TGTGCCAGCAGCTCCCCGACTAGCGGACCTTACGAGCAGTACTTC. Together with reference TRBV7-9 and TRBJ2-7, the CDR3 gives the full variable domain: DTGVSQNPRHKITKRGQNVTFRCDPISEHNRLYWYRQTLGQGPEFLTYFQNEAQLEKSRLLSDRFSAERPKGSFSTLEIQRTEQGDSAMYLCASSSPTSGPYEQYFGPGTRLTVT.

V gene TRBV7-9 combines with J gene TRBJ2-1, with 10 bases matching TRBD2. Losses at the gene ends were 5 bases for V and 4 bases for J; bases not matched to a gene: 5. From germline, CDR1 is SEHNR and CDR2 FQNEAQ (reference sequence). This CDR3 has 15 residues. The CDR3 region is CASSPASGSYNEQFF. Written as DNA, the CDR3 is TGTGCCAGCAGCCCTGCTAGCGGGAGTTACAATGAGCAGTTCTTC.

The chain joins TRBV23-1 to TRBJ1-5, with TRBD1 matching 7 bases. TRBV23-1 counts as an open reading frame of uncertain function. This CDR3 spans 17 amino acids. The V and J ends lost 2 bases and 0 bases, in that order; junction bases with no gene match: 7. The chain's CDR3 is CASSQRVTGSSNQPQHF. CDR3 sequence (DNA): TGCGCCAGCAGTCAAAGGGTGACAGGGAGTAGCAATCAGCCCCAGCATTTT.

The V gene is TRBV7-8, the J gene TRBJ2-5; 9 bases match TRBD2. This CDR3 spans 17 amino acids. J was trimmed by 0 bases and V by 5 bases; bases with no gene match: 10. The germline gives CDR1 SGHVS, CDR2 FQNEAQ. The CDR3 loop reads CASSAPSGIQYQETQYF. CDR3 coding DNA: TGTGCCAGCAGCGCCCCTAGCGGGATCCAGTACCAAGAGACCCAGTACTTC.

This sequence joins TRBV5-4 and TRBJ2-1, with 11 bases fitting TRBD1. V lost 8 bases, J lost 10 bases, and 17 bases stayed unmatched. CDR3 length: 16 residues. Per the germline V gene, CDR1 is SGHNT and CDR2 is YYREEE (reference sequence). CDR3 sequence: CASNAVGTGGPGEQFF. In nucleotides, the CDR3 is TGTGCCAGTAACGCCGTGGGGACAGGGGGGCCTGGAGAGCAGTTCTTC.

The chain couples TRBV2 to TRBJ2-3, with a weak D call TRBD1 (6 bases). V dropped 8 bases and J dropped 6 bases, with 12 bases sitting between them. Germline loops: CDR1 SNHLY, CDR2 FYNNEI. The CDR3 totals 12 residues. The CDR3 sequence: CASGAGVDTQYF. CDR3 DNA sequence: TGTGCCAGCGGGGCAGGGGTGGATACGCAGTATTTT.

The rearrangement joins TRBV27 to TRBJ1-1, with D tentatively TRBD1 (5 bases). Trimming removed 2 bases at V and 1 base at J, with 5 bases between. The V gene's germline CDR1 is MNHEY and CDR2 SMNVEV (reference sequence). The length of the CDR3 is 13 residues. The CDR3 DNA sequence: TGTGCCAGCAGTTTACAGGGGAACACTGAAGCTTTCTTT. It encodes CASSLQGNTEAFF.

The chain combines TRBV27 with TRBJ2-1; D might be TRBD2 (6 bases). This CDR3 has 16 amino acids. Germline V gene sequence: CDR1 MNHEY, CDR2 SMNVEV (reference sequence). Trimming pared 1 base from V and 0 bases from J, leaving 10 bases between. CDR3 coding DNA: TGTGCCAGCAGTTTATACTCGGGAGACTCCTACAATGAGCAGTTCTTC. It translates to CASSLYSGDSYNEQFF.

This chain connects TRBV29-1 to TRBJ2-7; D might be TRBD2 (5 bases). This CDR3 has 15 amino acids. Germline V lookup: CDR1 SQVTM, CDR2 ANQGSEA. The germline V and J ends were trimmed by 6 bases and 0 bases, with 18 bases remaining between them. CDR3 amino acids: CSVSDDGSVSYEQYF. CDR3 coding DNA: TGCAGCGTGAGCGATGATGGTAGCGTCTCCTACGAGCAGTACTTC.

This sequence joins TRBV5-4 and TRBJ2-1, with D unclear. The CDR3 sequence is 12 residues long. Germline V gene data show CDR1 as SGHNT and CDR2 as YYREEE (reference sequence). V was trimmed by 1 base and J by 7 bases, leaving 6 bases between them. CDR3: CASSLSRNEQFF. The DNA of the CDR3 is TGTGCCAGCAGCTTGAGCCGAAATGAGCAGTTCTTC.

This chain uses TRBV29-1 with TRBJ2-3; D not certain. V was cut by 0 bases and J by 7 bases, with 14 bases left in between. Germline CDR1 and CDR2: SQVTM and ANQGSEA. This CDR3 is built from 14 residues. CDR3 nucleotide sequence: TGCAGCGTTGAAGATGGTGGAGTCTCGAATACGCAGTATTTT. This encodes CSVEDGGVSNTQYF.

The gene calls are TRBV19 and TRBJ1-2; possibly TRBD1 for D (6 bases). Germline values: CDR1 LNHDA, CDR2 SQIVND (reference sequence). The V end was cut by 4 bases, the J end by 7 bases, with 19 bases between. This CDR3 contains 15 residues. The CDR3 sequence: CASSTKDSRTGGYTF. In DNA, the CDR3 is TGTGCCAGTAGTACCAAGGACAGTCGGACGGGTGGCTACACCTTC.

The chain uses TRBV9 and TRBJ2-1; D remains ambiguous. The CDR3 length is 17 residues. V dropped 4 bases and J dropped 0 bases, with 17 bases sitting between them. Germline lookup yields CDR1 SGDLS and CDR2 YYNGEE. CDR3 in DNA: TGTGCCAGCAGCAGTTCTTTCGAGGTTAGCTCCTACAATGAGCAGTTCTTC. Encoded protein: CASSSSFEVSSYNEQFF.

The chain carries TRBV6-1 and TRBJ1-1, with 9 bases that match TRBD1. V lost 2 bases to trimming and J lost 6 bases; unmatched junction nucleotides: 4. In germline, CDR1 is MNHNS, CDR2 SASEGT. This CDR3 comprises 14 residues. The CDR3 reads CASSESGQGAEAFF. DNA of the CDR3: TGTGCCAGCAGTGAATCGGGACAGGGTGCTGAAGCTTTCTTT.

V gene TRBV11-3 combines with J gene TRBJ2-7, with D unclear. Germline CDR1 SGHNT, CDR2 YENEEA. The CDR3 contains 15 residues. Deletions cut 0 bases from V and 3 bases from J, with 12 bases between. The CDR3 nucleotides read TGTGCCAGCAGCTTAGACCTAGGCTACTACTACGAGCAGTACTTC. Residues: CASSLDLGYYYEQYF.